Sequencing of this T cell receptor (beta chain) was carried out in a study of cytomegalovirus exposure and HLA in healthy donors. Concerning this clone: The antigen remains undetermined.

PCR used 60 Vbeta primers and 13 Jbeta primers. Only in-frame clones appear in the TCRdb table, and some are missing; sequencing was by immunoSEQ multiplex PCR. The data include 200,000 or so clones; the top ten clones carry approximately 0.74%. The donors gave bone marrow, and they were healthy. V gave up 1 base and J gave up 1 base, with 9 bases separating them. The germline V gene encodes CDR1 SGHRS and CDR2 YFSETQ. The CDR3 extends over 15 amino acids. Regarding the study as a whole: Available immune exposure information covered CMV serostatus only. Indistinguishable V segments, including TRBV6-2 and TRBV6-3, were excluded. Usually a TCR sequence was rare, but some public TCRs were found in many donors.

The TCR originated in a boy between 5 and 17 years old in good health and CMV-seronegative. The sequencing sample was made of PBMCs. The rearrangement joins TRBV5-1 to TRBJ1-5; D might be TRBD1 (5 bases). CDR3 bases: TGCGCCAGCAGCTTGTCGGCAGGGAGCAATCAGCCCCAGCATTTT. Protein product: CASSLSAGSNQPQHF.